This T cell receptor beta chain appears in the sequencing data of a study of graft-versus-host responses after intestinal transplantation. Broader study findings: Declining HvG levels early post-transplant were linked to peak circulating GvH clone levels.

Sequencing was performed with immunoSEQ multiplex PCR; in TCRdb, only in-frame clones are kept and a portion is missing. The sample consists of tens of thousands of clones, roughly 93% of them appearing once. Comments on this clone: Its antigen remains unidentified.

Trimming took 0 bases from V and 3 from J, leaving 12 bases between them. Germline V CDR1 and CDR2: GTSNPN, SVGIG (reference sequence). The CDR3 extends over 14 amino acids. This chain links TRBV30 with TRBJ2-7, with D possibly called TRBD1 or TRBD2 (5 bases each). The starting material was unstimulated CD4+ T cells sorted from spleen or lymph node cells, obtained before transplant. The sequence derives from a human donor who was the organ donor for an intestinal transplant. The CDR3, as DNA: TGTGCCTGGAGTGTTTGGGGGACGGGCTACGAGCAGTACTTC. Its translation is CAWSVWGTGYEQYF.